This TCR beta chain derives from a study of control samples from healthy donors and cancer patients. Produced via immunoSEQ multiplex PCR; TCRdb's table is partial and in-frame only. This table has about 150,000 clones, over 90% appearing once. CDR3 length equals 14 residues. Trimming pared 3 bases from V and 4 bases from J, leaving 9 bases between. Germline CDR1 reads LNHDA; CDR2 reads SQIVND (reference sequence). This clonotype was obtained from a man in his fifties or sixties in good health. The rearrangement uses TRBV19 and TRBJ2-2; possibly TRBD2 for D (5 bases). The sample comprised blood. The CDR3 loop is CASSMNRGTGELFF. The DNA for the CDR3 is TGTGCCAGTAGTATGAATCGGGGCACCGGGGAGCTGTTTTTT. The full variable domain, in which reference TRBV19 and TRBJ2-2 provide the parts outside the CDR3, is DGGITQSPKYLFRKEGQNVTLSCEQNLNHDAMYWYRQDPGQGLRLIYYSQIVNDFQKGDIAEGYSVSREKKESFPLTVTSAQKNPTAFYLCASSMNRGTGELFFGEGSRLTVL.